These T cell receptor beta chains were read from a single sample in a study of chemoradiotherapy in HPV16-positive cancers. Assay: immunoSEQ multiplex PCR; the TCRdb copy retains only in-frame clones and omits some. The table shows about 32,000 clones, with about nine tenths occurring only once. Sequences were derived from blood, sampled from a patient who underwent chemoradiotherapy. These receptors all stem from a human donor with HPV-associated anogenital cancer. Both conserved end residues are part of each CDR3. D genes are given only for firm matches. Where a row states a size, it is once, few, many or the class of an expanded clone; other rows omit it.

D	V	size	J	CDR3	DNA
NA	TRBV6-5	NA	TRBJ1-2	CASSSPEAGADGYTF	TGTGCCAGCAGTTCCCCAGAAGCAGGGGCGGACGGCTACACCTTC
NA	TRBV7-2	NA	TRBJ2-7	CASSLEVGEQYF	TGTGCCAGCAGCTTAGAGGTGGGCGAGCAGTACTTC
TRBD1	TRBV5-8	NA	TRBJ1-4	CASSDSGTGLGEKLFF	TGTGCCAGCAGCGACTCAGGGACAGGGTTGGGTGAAAAACTGTTTTTT
TRBD1	TRBV19	NA	TRBJ1-5	CASSTGGQGFNQPQHF	TGTGCCAGTAGTACAGGGGGACAGGGTTTCAATCAGCCCCAGCATTTT
TRBD2	TRBV18	NA	TRBJ2-1	CASSPPGGSYNEQFF	TGTGCCAGCTCACCCCCGGGGGGGTCCTACAATGAGCAGTTCTTC
NA	TRBV5-5	NA	TRBJ2-7	CASSRTYEQYF	TGTGCCAGCAGCAGGACCTACGAGCAGTACTTC
NA	TRBV4-3	NA	TRBJ2-7	CASSQDLGALGEQYF	TGCGCCAGCAGCCAAGATCTGGGGGCCTTGGGCGAGCAGTACTTC
TRBD1	TRBV29-1	NA	TRBJ1-1	CSVPTGRDRGLGTEAFF	TGCAGCGTTCCCACAGGCCGGGACAGGGGCCTTGGGACTGAAGCTTTCTTT
TRBD2	TRBV7-2	once	TRBJ2-5	CASSILRGGGETQYF	TGTGCCAGCAGCATTTTACGGGGGGGCGGGGAGACCCAGTACTTC
NA	TRBV5-6	few	TRBJ2-1	CASSLVAGSSYNEQFF	TGTGCCAGCAGCTTGGTCGCAGGTAGCTCCTACAATGAGCAGTTCTTC
NA	TRBV5-4	NA	TRBJ1-1	CASSLGTTSEAFF	TGTGCCAGCAGCTTGGGGACAACCTCTGAAGCTTTCTTT
TRBD2	TRBV10-3	NA	TRBJ2-7	CAISETREGYVGQYF	TGTGCCATCAGTGAGACCAGGGAGGGTTACGTAGGGCAGTACTTC
NA	TRBV6-1	NA	TRBJ2-7	CASSGQVVRHEQYF	TGTGCCAGCAGTGGACAGGTCGTTCGCCACGAGCAGTACTTC
TRBD1	TRBV29-1	NA	TRBJ2-3	CSVRGQGPGDTQYF	TGCAGCGTGAGGGGACAGGGGCCGGGGGATACGCAGTATTTT
NA	TRBV5-6	few	TRBJ1-2	CASSFFRPGANYGYTF	TGTGCCAGCAGCTTCTTCCGGCCAGGGGCTAACTATGGCTACACCTTC
TRBD2	TRBV5-1	NA	TRBJ2-7	CASSVTGTSGNDEQYF	TGCGCCAGCAGCGTGACCGGGACTAGCGGGAACGACGAGCAGTACTTC
NA	TRBV15	NA	TRBJ1-1	CATSIPKRNTEAFF	TGTGCCACCAGCATTCCTAAACGGAACACTGAAGCTTTCTTT
NA	TRBV6-5	NA	TRBJ1-5	CASSYSYSPDQPQHF	TGTGCCAGCAGTTACTCGTACAGCCCAGATCAGCCCCAGCATTTT
TRBD2	TRBV19	NA	TRBJ2-1	CASSSKSGRAYGEQFF	TGTGCCAGTAGCAGTAAGAGCGGGAGGGCCTACGGTGAGCAGTTCTTC
NA	TRBV27	NA	TRBJ2-2	CASSLSGHPQRPGELFF	TGTGCCAGCAGTTTATCGGGACACCCTCAGCGGCCCGGGGAGCTGTTTTTT
NA	TRBV6-1	NA	TRBJ2-3	CASRSTGWDTQYF	TGTGCCAGCAGATCCACAGGGTGGGATACGCAGTATTTT
NA	TRBV5-6	NA	TRBJ2-7	CASSYLSYEQYF	TGTGCCAGCAGCTACTTATCCTACGAGCAGTACTTC
NA	TRBV5-5	NA	TRBJ2-6	CASSLGRASGANVLTF	TGTGCCAGCAGCTTGGGCAGGGCCTCTGGGGCCAACGTCCTGACTTTC
TRBD1	TRBV19	NA	TRBJ1-3	CATIVTRGLRGNTIYF	TGTGCCACCATAGTAACGAGGGGGCTGAGGGGAAACACCATATATTTT
TRBD2	TRBV15	NA	TRBJ2-2	CATSRDPPSGRPRVTGELFF	TGTGCCACCAGCAGAGACCCCCCTAGCGGGAGGCCCCGGGTCACCGGGGAGCTGTTTTTT
NA	TRBV29-1	NA	TRBJ1-1	CSVFAADSLPPSTEAFF	TGCAGCGTTTTCGCAGCGGACAGCCTACCACCGAGCACTGAAGCTTTCTTT
TRBD1	TRBV6-1	NA	TRBJ2-1	CASSVGTAFYNEQFF	TGTGCCAGCAGTGTCGGGACAGCCTTTTACAATGAGCAGTTCTTC
TRBD2	TRBV7-2	NA	TRBJ2-1	CASSLGLAGQGFF	TGTGCCAGCAGCTTAGGACTAGCGGGGCAGGGGTTCTTC
NA	TRBV28	few	TRBJ2-3	CASVAGSTHSTDTQYF	TGTGCCAGCGTGGCGGGAAGCACTCACAGCACAGATACGCAGTATTTT
NA	TRBV18	NA	TRBJ1-6	CASSPQGPSSYNSPLHF	TGTGCCAGCTCACCACAAGGCCCGAGCTCCTATAATTCACCCCTCCACTTT
TRBD1	TRBV7-9	NA	TRBJ2-7	CASTGDRSSYEQYF	TGTGCCAGCACCGGGGACAGGAGCTCCTACGAGCAGTACTTC
NA	TRBV6-1	NA	TRBJ2-1	CASSSLGVSYNEQFF	TGTGCCAGCAGTTCCCTCGGCGTCTCCTACAATGAGCAGTTCTTC
NA	TRBV30	NA	TRBJ1-2	CAWSSARAYNF	TGTGCCTGGAGTTCTGCGAGGGCATACAACTTC
NA	TRBV6-4	NA	TRBJ1-6	CASSDSSNSPLHF	TGTGCCAGCAGTGACTCTAGTAATTCACCCCTCCACTTT
NA	TRBV6-6	NA	TRBJ1-5	CASSYSGGDQPQHF	TGTGCCAGCAGTTACTCAGGGGGAGATCAGCCCCAGCATTTT
NA	TRBV20-1	NA	TRBJ1-2	CSARANYGYTF	TGCAGTGCTAGGGCTAACTATGGCTACACCTTC
NA	TRBV4-3	NA	TRBJ1-5	CASSQDLRQPQHF	TGCGCCAGCAGCCAAGATCTAAGACAGCCCCAGCATTTT
TRBD1	TRBV5-4	NA	TRBJ2-7	CASSLAGQGVSYEQYF	TGTGCCAGCAGCTTGGCTGGACAGGGGGTTTCCTACGAGCAGTACTTC
NA	TRBV2	NA	TRBJ2-1	CARTVRQEQFF	TGTGCCAGGACCGTCAGGCAGGAGCAGTTCTTC
TRBD2	TRBV7-3	few	TRBJ2-1	CASSQDLAGGLLFF	TGTGCCAGCAGCCAAGACCTCGCTGGGGGACTACTGTTCTTC
NA	TRBV5-4	NA	TRBJ2-2	CASSSLDRSTGELFF	TGTGCCAGCAGCTCTTTAGACAGAAGCACCGGGGAGCTGTTTTTT
NA	TRBV13	NA	TRBJ1-5	CASSLSRSNQPQHF	TGTGCCAGCAGCTTAAGCAGGTCCAATCAGCCCCAGCATTTT
TRBD1	TRBV27	once	TRBJ1-2	CASSQGQGAVHGIMRYTF	TGTGCCAGCAGTCAGGGACAGGGTGCGGTACATGGTATAATGAGGTACACCTTC
TRBD2	TRBV7-9	NA	TRBJ2-7	CASSRGDRDQYF	TGTGCCAGCAGCCGGGGGGACCGGGACCAGTACTTC
TRBD2	TRBV11-3	NA	TRBJ2-7	CASSLVGLAGYEQYF	TGTGCCAGCAGCTTAGTGGGACTAGCGGGCTACGAGCAGTACTTC
TRBD1	TRBV7-6	NA	TRBJ1-1	CASSDLQGAAFF	TGTGCCAGCAGCGATTTACAGGGGGCCGCTTTCTTT
TRBD1	TRBV29-1	NA	TRBJ2-2	CSAHGQGSTGELFF	TGCAGCGCCCATGGACAGGGGAGCACCGGGGAGCTGTTTTTT
NA	TRBV4-1	NA	TRBJ1-5	CASSQGGRSQPQHF	TGCGCCAGCAGCCAAGGCGGACGGAGCCAGCCCCAGCATTTT
NA	TRBV25-1	NA	TRBJ2-5	CASSEYRAGGETQYF	TGTGCCAGCAGTGAATACAGGGCAGGAGGGGAGACCCAGTACTTC
NA	TRBV30	NA	TRBJ2-5	CAWRDSPQETQYF	TGTGCCTGGCGGGACTCGCCCCAAGAGACCCAGTACTTC
NA	TRBV19	NA	TRBJ1-4	CATNPLYPNEKLFF	TGTGCCACCAACCCCCTGTATCCTAATGAAAAACTGTTTTTT
NA	TRBV7-6	NA	TRBJ2-7	CASSPGFGDEQYF	TGTGCCAGCAGCCCAGGATTCGGTGACGAGCAGTACTTC
NA	TRBV9	NA	TRBJ2-2	CASSVLQGELFF	TGTGCCAGCAGCGTTTTACAGGGGGAGCTGTTTTTT
NA	TRBV7-2	NA	TRBJ1-3	CASSPTVGGNTIYF	TGTGCCAGCAGCCCCACCGTGGGGGGAAACACCATATATTTT
NA	TRBV15	NA	TRBJ2-4	CATSREVMNIQYF	TGTGCCACCAGCAGAGAGGTTATGAACATTCAGTACTTC
NA	TRBV20-1	NA	TRBJ2-7	CSARGAYEQYF	TGCAGTGCTAGGGGGGCCTACGAGCAGTACTTC
NA	TRBV4-1	medium-sized	TRBJ1-5	CASSQNKAGNQPQHF	TGCGCCAGCAGCCAAAATAAAGCGGGGAACCAGCCCCAGCATTTT
TRBD2	TRBV7-8	NA	TRBJ2-3	CASSLTPTGGGTDTQYF	TGTGCCAGCAGCTTGACACCCACGGGGGGGGGCACAGATACGCAGTATTTT